This T cell receptor beta chain emerged from a study of Ad26.COV2.S vaccination and SARS-CoV-2 variants. On the study more broadly: The trial was COV1001 and the donor's arm was Ad26.COV2.S.

The treatment is: about 20 received Ad26.COV2.S at low or high dose, single or two shots; roughly five received placebo; per-sample allocation not given. Samples were taken on day 63 after the first vaccine or placebo injection. Using immunoSEQ multiplex PCR, the repertoire was profiled, and TCRdb retains in-frame clones only, with some absent. The table shows about 500,000 clones, with about nine tenths occurring only once. This TCR came from a person aged 18-65 years who received the Ad26.COV2.S COVID-19 vaccine or a placebo. The sequenced sample was peripheral blood, obtained in a trial of Ad26.COV2.S vaccine versus placebo.

As DNA, the CDR3 is TGCGCCAGCAGCCAAGAGAGCGGGGGAGAGACCCAGTACTTC. Amino acid sequence: CASSQESGGETQYF. The chain joins TRBV4-3 to TRBJ2-5; TRBD2 matches at 8 bases. The CDR3 covers 14 residues. The trim removed 0 bases at V and 4 bases at J, leaving 1 base unmatched. The V gene's germline CDR1 is LGHNA and CDR2 YSLEER.